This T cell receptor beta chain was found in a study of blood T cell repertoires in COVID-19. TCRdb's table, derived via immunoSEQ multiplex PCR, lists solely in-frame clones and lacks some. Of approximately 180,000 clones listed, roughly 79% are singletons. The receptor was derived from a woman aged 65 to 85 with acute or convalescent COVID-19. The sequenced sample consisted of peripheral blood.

CDR3 residues: CASSGQGAHTIYF. The DNA of the CDR3 is TGTGCCAGCAGTGGACAGGGGGCGCACACCATATATTTT. V usage is TRBV6-6 and J usage is TRBJ1-3; 11 positions agree with TRBD1. V was pared by 5 bases and J by 8 bases, with 2 bases of the junction left unmatched. CDR3 length equals 13 residues. CDR1 MNHNY and CDR2 SVGAGI come from the germline V gene (reference sequence).